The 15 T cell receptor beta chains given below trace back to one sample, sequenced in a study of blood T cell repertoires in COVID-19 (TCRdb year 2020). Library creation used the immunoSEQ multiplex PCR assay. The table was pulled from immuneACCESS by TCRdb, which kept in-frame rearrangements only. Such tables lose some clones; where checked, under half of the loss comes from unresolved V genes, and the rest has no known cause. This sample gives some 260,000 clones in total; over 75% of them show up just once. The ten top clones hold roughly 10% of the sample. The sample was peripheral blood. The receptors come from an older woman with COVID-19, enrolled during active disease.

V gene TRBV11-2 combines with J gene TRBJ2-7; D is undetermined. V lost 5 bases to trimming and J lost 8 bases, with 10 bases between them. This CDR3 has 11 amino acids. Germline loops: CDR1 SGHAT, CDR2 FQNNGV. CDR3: CASSLPGQQYF. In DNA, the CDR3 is TGTGCCAGCAGCCTACCCGGTCAGCAGTACTTC.

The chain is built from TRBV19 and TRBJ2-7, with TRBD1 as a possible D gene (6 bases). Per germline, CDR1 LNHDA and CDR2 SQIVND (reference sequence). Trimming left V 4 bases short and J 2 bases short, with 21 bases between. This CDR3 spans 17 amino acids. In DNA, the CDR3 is TGTGCCAGTAGTAAACCCCAGACCGGGACATCTCCCTACGAGCAGTACTTC. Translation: CASSKPQTGTSPYEQYF.

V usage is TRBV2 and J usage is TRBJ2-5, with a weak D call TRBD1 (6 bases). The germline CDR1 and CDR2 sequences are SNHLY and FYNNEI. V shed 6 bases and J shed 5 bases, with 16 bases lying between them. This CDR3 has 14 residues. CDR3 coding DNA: TGTGCCAGCAGGCGGACCGGTAGGGGGGAGACCCAGTACTTC. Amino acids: CASRRTGRGETQYF.

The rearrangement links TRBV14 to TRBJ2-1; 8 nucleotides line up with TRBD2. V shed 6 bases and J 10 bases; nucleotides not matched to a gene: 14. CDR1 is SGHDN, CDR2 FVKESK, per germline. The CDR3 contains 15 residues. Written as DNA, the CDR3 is TGTGCCAGCAGACAGAGGAGCGGGAGTTCTCACGAGCAGTTCTTC. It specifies CASRQRSGSSHEQFF.

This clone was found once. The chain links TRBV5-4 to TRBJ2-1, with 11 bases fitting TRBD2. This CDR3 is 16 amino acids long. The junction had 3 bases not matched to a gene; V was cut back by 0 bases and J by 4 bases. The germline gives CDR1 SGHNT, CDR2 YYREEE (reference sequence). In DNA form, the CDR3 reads TGTGCCAGCAGCTTGGGTGGGACTAGCGGATACAATGAGCAGTTCTTC. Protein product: CASSLGGTSGYNEQFF.

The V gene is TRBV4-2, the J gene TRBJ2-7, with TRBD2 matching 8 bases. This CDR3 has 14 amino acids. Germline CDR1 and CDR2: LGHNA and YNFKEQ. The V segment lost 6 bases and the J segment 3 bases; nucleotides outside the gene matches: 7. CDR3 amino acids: CASSTGTRIYEQYF. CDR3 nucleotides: TGTGCCAGCAGTACCGGGACTAGGATCTACGAGCAGTACTTC.

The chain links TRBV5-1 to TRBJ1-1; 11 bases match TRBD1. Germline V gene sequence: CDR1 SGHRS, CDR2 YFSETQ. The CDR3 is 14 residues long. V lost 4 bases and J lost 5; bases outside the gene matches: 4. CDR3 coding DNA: TGCGCCAGCAGCAGCGGACAGGGGGCGACTGAAGCTTTCTTT. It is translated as CASSSGQGATEAFF.

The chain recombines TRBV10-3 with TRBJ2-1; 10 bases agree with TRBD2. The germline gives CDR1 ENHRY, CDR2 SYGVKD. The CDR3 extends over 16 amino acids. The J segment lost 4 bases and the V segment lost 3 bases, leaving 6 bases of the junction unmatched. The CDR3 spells CAISEPRTSGYNEQFF. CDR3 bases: TGTGCCATCAGTGAACCACGGACTAGCGGATACAATGAGCAGTTCTTC.

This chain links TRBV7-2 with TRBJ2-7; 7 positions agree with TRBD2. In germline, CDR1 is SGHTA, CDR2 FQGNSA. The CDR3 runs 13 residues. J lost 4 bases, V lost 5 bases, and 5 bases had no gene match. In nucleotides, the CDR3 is TGTGCCAGCAGCATGTCTAGCGGTTACGAGCAGTACTTC. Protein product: CASSMSSGYEQYF.

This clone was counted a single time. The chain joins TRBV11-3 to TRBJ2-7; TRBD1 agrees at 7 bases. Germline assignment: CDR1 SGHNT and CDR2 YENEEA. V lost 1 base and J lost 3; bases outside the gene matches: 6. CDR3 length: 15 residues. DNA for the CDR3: TGTGCCAGCAGCTTAGCTTCGACAGGGTTCTACGAGCAGTACTTC. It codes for CASSLASTGFYEQYF.

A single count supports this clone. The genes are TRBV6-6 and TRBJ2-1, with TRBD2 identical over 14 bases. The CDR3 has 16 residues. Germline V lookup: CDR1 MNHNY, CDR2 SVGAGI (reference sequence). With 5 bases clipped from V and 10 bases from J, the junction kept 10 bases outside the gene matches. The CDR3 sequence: CASSPGTSGSDSEQFF. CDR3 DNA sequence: TGTGCCAGCAGTCCCGGGACTAGCGGGAGCGACAGCGAGCAGTTCTTC.

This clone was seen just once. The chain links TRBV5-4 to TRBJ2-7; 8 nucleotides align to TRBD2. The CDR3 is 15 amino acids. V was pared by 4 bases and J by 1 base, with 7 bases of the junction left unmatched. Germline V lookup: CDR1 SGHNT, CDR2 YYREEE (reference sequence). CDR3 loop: CASSQGLDESYEQYF. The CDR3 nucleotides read TGTGCCAGCAGCCAGGGACTAGACGAATCCTACGAGCAGTACTTC.

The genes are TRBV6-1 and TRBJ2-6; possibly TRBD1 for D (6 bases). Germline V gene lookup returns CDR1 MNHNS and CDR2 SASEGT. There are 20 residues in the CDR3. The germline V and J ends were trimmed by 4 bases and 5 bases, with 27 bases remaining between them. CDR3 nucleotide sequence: TGTGCCAGCAGTGTTACCTACAGGGATCTCGGCGGGTCCAGGGCCAACGTCCTGACTTTC. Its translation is CASSVTYRDLGGSRANVLTF.

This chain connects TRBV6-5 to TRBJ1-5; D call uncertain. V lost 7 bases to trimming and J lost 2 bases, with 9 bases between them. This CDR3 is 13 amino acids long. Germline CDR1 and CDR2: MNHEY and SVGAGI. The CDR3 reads CASTGMRNQPQHF. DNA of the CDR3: TGTGCCAGCACCGGGATGCGCAATCAGCCCCAGCATTTT.

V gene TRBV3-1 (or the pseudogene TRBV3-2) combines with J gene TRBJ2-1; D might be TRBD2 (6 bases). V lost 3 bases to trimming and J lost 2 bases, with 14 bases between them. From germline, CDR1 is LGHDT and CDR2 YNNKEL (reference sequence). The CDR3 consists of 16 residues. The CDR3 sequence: CASSHLLAPTYNEQFF. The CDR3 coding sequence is TGTGCCAGCAGCCACCTACTAGCACCTACCTACAATGAGCAGTTCTTC.